This TCR beta chain appears in the sequencing data of a study of CD8+ T cells in alopecia areata (dated by TCRdb to 2016 to 2018). General notes on the study: The treated patients, all with moderate-to-severe alopecia areata, were enrolled in an open-label pilot trial of oral tofacitinib given at 5 to 10 mg twice daily. Tofacitinib was given for 6 to 18 months, followed by 6 months of follow-up off drug to assess delayed response and recurrence. For the treated patients, the SALT score, which quantifies what percentage of scalp surface area is affected, served as the measure of disease severity. High-throughput TCRbeta sequencing was used to examine T cell clonal expansion in alopecia areata in both the C3H/HeJ mouse model and human patients. Human TCRbeta sequencing covered scalp tissue and sorted CD4+ and CD8+ peripheral blood T cells from patchy and totalis/universalis alopecia areata patients and healthy controls. Patients on tofacitinib were biopsied at baseline and after 4 and 24 weeks of treatment, and several of the patients also had a later scalp biopsy. Scalp clonality was compared among normal scalp (n=4), patchy alopecia areata scalp (n=8), and alopecia totalis/universalis scalp (n=8). RNA came from the PAXgene miRNA kit for fixed scalp, the miRNeasy kit for PBMCs, and the RNeasy kit for mouse skin. TCRbeta CDR3 regions were amplified by immunoSEQ multiplex PCR using 35 Vbeta forward and 13 Jbeta reverse primers.

According to the germline V gene (reference sequence), CDR1 reads GTSNPN and CDR2 reads SVGIG. Between the V and J ends, shortened by 1 base and 1 base respectively, the junction contains 7 bases. There are 13 amino acids in the CDR3, from cysteine to phenylalanine inclusive. The only DNA kept is the CDR3, 39 bases in frame from the first base. The paper's findings and limits, for the study overall: Shared TCR sequences between patients were less evident than in mice, which may be partly attributable to HLA diversity in the patient population. Many expanded lesional clones persisted in scalp and blood during tofacitinib treatment, which may partly explain relapse after stopping treatment. Higher clonality and more expanded CD8+ clones were observed in lesional scalp than in normal scalp, particularly in alopecia totalis/universalis, a finding suggestive of antigenic drive. Unlike mouse skin, where gammadelta T cells dominate, normal human skin contains resident alphabeta T cells that get sequenced too, which complicates analysis of the scalp TCR repertoire. Scalp clonality and the number of expanded CD8+ clones among the top 100 scalp clones were significantly decreased by tofacitinib. Because the treated cohort was small and had only one nonresponder, larger studies are needed to examine links between baseline CD8+ expansion and response.

The time point tag for this specimen amounts to: less than 25 weeks on oral tofacitinib. Interpreted using the paper, the treatment or condition label stands for: oral pan-JAK inhibitor, 5-10 mg twice daily. Lesional scalp punch biopsies and peripheral blood were obtained from alopecia areata patients. PBMCs were isolated by density centrifugation and stained for CD3, CD4 and CD8, and CD4+ and CD8+ T cells were sorted on a FACSAria. The count of this clone is one. Its target antigen remains unknown. Per-base qualities were not stored, and no clone one base away is much larger. The receptor library was made with the immunoSEQ multiplex PCR assay. RNA was extracted from all samples and reverse transcribed into cDNA, which served as template for TCR sequencing. SuperScript III was used for first-strand cDNA synthesis, primed with a 2:1 mix of oligo-dT and random hexamers. Amplification bias was assessed with a synthetic immune receptor repertoire, and residual bias was removed computationally. Concerning the study's data processing: Raw reads were preprocessed for error removal, and CDR3 was defined according to IMGT conventions as running from the conserved cysteine to phenylalanine. Clonality was computed by normalizing Shannon entropy by log2 of the number of productive unique TCRs and subtracting the result from 1. Whether each scalp clone was CD4 or CD8 was inferred by checking scalp TCRbeta sequences against the CD4 and CD8 repertoires from sorted blood. As stored in TCRdb, this immuneACCESS dataset retains in-frame rearrangements with V and J assigned. A fraction of the clones does not appear; measured against another copy, unresolved V genes explain less than half of the discrepancy, and the remainder lacks a known reason. V and J calls and clone size follow that table, whereas D and trimming were derived from the DNA. Counted in this sample were under 200,000 clones; less than 80% of them appeared once. The ten largest clones capture 13% to 15% of the sample.

The rearrangement joined TRBV30 to TRBJ1-1; no D gene is confidently identified. The source of this sequence is a human donor with alopecia areata. The sequencing here drew on CD4+ T cells sorted from blood, taken at week 24, from a patient treated with tofacitinib. The encoded CDR3 is CAWSANENTEAFF. At the DNA level, the sequence is TGTGCCTGGAGTGCCAATGAGAACACTGAAGCTTTCTTT.